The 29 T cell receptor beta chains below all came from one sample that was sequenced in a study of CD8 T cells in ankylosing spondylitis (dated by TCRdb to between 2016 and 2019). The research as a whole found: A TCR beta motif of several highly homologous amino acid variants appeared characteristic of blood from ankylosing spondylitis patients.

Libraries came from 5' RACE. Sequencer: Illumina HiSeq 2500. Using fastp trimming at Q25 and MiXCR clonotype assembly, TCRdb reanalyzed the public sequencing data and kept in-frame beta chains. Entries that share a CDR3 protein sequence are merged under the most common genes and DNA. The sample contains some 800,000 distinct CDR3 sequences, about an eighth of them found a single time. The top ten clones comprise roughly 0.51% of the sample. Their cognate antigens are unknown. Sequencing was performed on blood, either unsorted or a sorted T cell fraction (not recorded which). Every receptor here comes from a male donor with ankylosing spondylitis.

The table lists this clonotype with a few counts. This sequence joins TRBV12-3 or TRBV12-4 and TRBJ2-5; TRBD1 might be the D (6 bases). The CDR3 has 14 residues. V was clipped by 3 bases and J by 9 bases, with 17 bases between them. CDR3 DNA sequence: TGTGCCAGCAGTTTGGGGGCGTCGGTGGGACCCCAGTACTTC. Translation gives CASSLGASVGPQYF.

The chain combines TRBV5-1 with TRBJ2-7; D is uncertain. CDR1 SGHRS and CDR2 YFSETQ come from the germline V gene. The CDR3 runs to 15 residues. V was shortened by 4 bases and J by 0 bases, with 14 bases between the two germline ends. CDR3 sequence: CASSLSLGDSYEQYF. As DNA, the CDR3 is TGCGCCAGCAGCCTTTCCCTAGGTGACTCCTACGAGCAGTACTTC.

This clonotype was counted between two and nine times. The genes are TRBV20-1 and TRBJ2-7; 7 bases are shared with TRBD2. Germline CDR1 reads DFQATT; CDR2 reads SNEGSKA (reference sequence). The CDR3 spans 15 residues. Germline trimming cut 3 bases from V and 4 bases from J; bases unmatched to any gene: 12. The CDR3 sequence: CSARTASGTVYEQYF. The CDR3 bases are TGCAGTGCTAGGACGGCTAGCGGTACGGTTTACGAGCAGTACTTC.

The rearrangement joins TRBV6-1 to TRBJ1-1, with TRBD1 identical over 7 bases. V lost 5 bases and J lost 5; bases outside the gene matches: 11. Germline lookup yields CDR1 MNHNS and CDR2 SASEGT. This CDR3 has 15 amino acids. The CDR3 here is CASSKETGWVTEAFF. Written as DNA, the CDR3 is TGTGCCAGCAGTAAGGAGACAGGGTGGGTAACTGAAGCTTTCTTT.

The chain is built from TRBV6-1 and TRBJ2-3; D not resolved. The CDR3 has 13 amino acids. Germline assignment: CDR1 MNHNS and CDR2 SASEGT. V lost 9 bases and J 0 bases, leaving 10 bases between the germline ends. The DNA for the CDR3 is TGTGCCAGTCACTACGGAAGCACAGATACGCAGTATTTT. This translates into CASHYGSTDTQYF.

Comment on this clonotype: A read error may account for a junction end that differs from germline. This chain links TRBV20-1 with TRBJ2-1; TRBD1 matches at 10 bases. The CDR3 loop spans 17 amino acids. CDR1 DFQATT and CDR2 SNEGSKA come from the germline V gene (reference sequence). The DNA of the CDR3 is TGCTGTGCTAGAGATCTGGTTACGCGGACAGGGGGTATTGAGCAGTTCTTC. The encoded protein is CCARDLVTRTGGIEQFF.

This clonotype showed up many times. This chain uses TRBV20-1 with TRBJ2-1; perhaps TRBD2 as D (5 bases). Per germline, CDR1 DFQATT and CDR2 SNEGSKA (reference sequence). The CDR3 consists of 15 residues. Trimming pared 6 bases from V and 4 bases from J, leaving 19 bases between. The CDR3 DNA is TGCAGTGCGCTATCTGGGCGGGTCCTATACAATGAGCAGTTCTTC. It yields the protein CSALSGRVLYNEQFF.

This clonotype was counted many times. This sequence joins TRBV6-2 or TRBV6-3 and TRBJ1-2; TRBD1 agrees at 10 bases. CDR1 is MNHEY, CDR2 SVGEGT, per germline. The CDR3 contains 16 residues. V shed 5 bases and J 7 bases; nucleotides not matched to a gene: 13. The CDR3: CASSNQRTGGSIGYTF. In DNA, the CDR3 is TGTGCCAGCAGTAACCAAAGGACAGGGGGATCAATTGGCTACACCTTC.

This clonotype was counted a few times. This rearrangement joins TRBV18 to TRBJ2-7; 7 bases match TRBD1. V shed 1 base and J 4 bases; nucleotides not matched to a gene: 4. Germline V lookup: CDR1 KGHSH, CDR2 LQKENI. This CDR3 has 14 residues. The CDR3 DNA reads TGTGCCAGCTCACCACAAGGACAGGAGTACGAGCAGTACTTC. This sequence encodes CASSPQGQEYEQYF.

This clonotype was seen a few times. Here the CDR3 reads CASSPGRIYRETQYF. The CDR3, as DNA: TGTGCCAGCAGTCCCGGACGGATTTACCGGGAGACCCAGTACTTC. The chain joins TRBV6-1 to TRBJ2-5, with D unclear. Germline V gene data show CDR1 as MNHNS and CDR2 as SASEGT. V was pared by 5 bases and J by 5 bases, with 18 bases between. The CDR3 is made up of 15 amino acids.

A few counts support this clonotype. CDR3 in amino acids: CATSGGTVSSYEQYF. The DNA for the CDR3 is TGTGCCACCAGCGGCGGGACGGTAAGCTCCTACGAGCAGTACTTC. The chain joins TRBV15 to TRBJ2-7, with D perhaps matching TRBD2 (6 bases). V was trimmed by 5 bases and J by 0 bases, leaving 14 bases between them. Germline loops: CDR1 LNHNV, CDR2 YYDKDF (reference sequence). The CDR3 spans 15 residues.

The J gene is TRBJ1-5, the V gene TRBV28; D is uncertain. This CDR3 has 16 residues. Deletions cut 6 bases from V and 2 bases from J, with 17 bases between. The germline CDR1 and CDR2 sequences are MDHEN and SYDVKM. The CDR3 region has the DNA TGTGCCAGCAGCCCCTTGATTAGAGGCGGCAATCAGCCCCAGCATTTT. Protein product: CASSPLIRGGNQPQHF.

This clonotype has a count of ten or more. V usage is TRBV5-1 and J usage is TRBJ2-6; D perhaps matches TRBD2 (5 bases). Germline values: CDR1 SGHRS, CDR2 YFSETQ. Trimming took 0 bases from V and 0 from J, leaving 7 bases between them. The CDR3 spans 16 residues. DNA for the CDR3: TGCGCCAGCAGCTTGGAAGCGGTCTCTGGGGCCAACGTCCTGACTTTC. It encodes CASSLEAVSGANVLTF.

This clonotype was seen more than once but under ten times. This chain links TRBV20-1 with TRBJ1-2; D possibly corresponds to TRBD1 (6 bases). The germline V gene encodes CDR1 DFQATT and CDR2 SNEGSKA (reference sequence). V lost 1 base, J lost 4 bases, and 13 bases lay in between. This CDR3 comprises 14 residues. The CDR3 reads CSARVGGRVYGYTF. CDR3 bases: TGCAGTGCTAGAGTCGGGGGGCGCGTCTATGGCTACACCTTC.

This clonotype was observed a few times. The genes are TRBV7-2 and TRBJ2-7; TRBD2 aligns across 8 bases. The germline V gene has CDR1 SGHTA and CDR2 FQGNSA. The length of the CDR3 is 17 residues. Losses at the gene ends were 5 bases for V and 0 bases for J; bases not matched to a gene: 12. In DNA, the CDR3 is TGTGCCAGCAGCATTAAGGTCGGCGGGGGGTACTCCTACGAGCAGTACTTC. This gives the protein CASSIKVGGGYSYEQYF.

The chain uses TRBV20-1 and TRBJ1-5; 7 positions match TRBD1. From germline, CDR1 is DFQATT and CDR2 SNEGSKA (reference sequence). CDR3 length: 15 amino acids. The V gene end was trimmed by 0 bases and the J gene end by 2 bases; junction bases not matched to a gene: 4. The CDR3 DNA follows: TGCAGTGCTAGAGATCGGCAGGGGGGCAATCAGCCCCAGCATTTT. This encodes CSARDRQGGNQPQHF.

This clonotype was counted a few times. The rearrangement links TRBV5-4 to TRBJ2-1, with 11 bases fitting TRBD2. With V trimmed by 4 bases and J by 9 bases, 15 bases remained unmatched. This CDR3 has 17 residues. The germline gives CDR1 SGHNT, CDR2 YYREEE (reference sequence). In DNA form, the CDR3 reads TGTGCCAGCAGCAAACCGACTAGCGGGATAGATGGGGGTGAGCAGTTCTTC. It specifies CASSKPTSGIDGGEQFF.

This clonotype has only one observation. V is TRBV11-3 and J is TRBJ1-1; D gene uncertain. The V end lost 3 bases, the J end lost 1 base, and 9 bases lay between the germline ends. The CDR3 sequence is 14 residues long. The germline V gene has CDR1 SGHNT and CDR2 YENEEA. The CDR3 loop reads CASSLGSTNTEAFF. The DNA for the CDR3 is TGTGCCAGCAGCTTGGGGAGCACGAACACTGAAGCTTTCTTT.

The CDR3 bases are TGTGCCAGCAGAGCGGGACCGTGGTATGGCTACACCTTC. It specifies CASRAGPWYGYTF. V gene TRBV7-2 combines with J gene TRBJ1-2; perhaps TRBD1 as D (5 bases). CDR1 is SGHTA and CDR2 is FQGNSA in the germline V gene. This CDR3 is built from 13 residues. Trimming stripped 6 bases from V and 5 bases from J, with 13 bases between.

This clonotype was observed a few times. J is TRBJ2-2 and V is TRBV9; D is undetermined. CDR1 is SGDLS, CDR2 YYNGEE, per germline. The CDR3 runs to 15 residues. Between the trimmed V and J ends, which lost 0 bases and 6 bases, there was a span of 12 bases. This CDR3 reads CASSVGSRVAGELFF. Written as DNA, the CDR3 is TGTGCCAGCAGCGTAGGGTCACGGGTCGCCGGGGAGCTGTTTTTT.

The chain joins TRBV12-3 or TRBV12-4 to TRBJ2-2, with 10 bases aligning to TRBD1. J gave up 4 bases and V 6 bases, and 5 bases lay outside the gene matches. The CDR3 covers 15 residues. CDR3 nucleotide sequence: TGTGCCAGCAGCCTTAGGACAGGGGGCACCGGGGAGCTGTTTTTT. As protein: CASSLRTGGTGELFF.

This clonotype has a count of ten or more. DNA for the CDR3: TGCAGTGCTCCCCGGGCCTTGGGACTAGCGGGGGGGAGGAACGAGCAGTACTTC. This sequence encodes CSAPRALGLAGGRNEQYF. V and J are TRBV20-1 and TRBJ2-7, with 16 bases identical to TRBD2. Unmatched junction bases numbered 15, after V lost 5 bases and J lost 5 bases. The CDR3 sequence is 18 residues long. Germline V CDR1 and CDR2: DFQATT, SNEGSKA (reference sequence).

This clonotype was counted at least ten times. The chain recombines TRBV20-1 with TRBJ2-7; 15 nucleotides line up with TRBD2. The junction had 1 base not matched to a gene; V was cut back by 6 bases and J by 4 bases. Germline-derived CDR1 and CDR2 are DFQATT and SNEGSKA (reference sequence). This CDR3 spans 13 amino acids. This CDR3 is CSAGTSGRYEQYF. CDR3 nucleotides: TGCAGTGCCGGGACTAGCGGGAGGTACGAGCAGTACTTC.

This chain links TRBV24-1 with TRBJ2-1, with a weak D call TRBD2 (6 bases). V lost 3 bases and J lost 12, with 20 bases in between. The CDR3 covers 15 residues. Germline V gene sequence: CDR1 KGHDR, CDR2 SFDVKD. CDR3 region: CATSDRTGDPNLQFF. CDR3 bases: TGTGCCACCAGTGATCGCACGGGGGACCCGAACCTGCAGTTCTTC.

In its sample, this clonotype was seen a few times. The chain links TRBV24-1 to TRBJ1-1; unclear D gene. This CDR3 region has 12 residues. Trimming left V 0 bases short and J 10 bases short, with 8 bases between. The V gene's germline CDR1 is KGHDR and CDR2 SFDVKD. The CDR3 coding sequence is TGTGCCACCAGTGATTTGGTGGGCCCAGCTTTCTTT. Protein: CATSDLVGPAFF.

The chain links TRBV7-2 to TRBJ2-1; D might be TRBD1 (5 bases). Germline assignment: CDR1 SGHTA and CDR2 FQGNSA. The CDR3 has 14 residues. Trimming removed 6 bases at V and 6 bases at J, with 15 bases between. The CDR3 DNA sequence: TGTGCCAGCAGTTACCAGGGTTGGAGCAATGAGCAGTTCTTC. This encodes CASSYQGWSNEQFF.

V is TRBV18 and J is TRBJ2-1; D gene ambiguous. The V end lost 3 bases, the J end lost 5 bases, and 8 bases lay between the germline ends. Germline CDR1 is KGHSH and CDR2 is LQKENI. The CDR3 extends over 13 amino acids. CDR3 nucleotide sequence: TGTGCCAGCTCACCTTCCCCGGACAATGAGCAGTTCTTC. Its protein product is CASSPSPDNEQFF.

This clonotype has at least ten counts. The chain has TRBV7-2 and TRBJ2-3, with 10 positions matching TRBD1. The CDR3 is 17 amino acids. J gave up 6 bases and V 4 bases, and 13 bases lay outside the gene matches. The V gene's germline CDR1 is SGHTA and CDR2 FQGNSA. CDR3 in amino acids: CASSSNRMGQGSDTQYF. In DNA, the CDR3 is TGTGCCAGCAGCTCGAATCGGATGGGACAGGGGTCTGATACGCAGTATTTT.

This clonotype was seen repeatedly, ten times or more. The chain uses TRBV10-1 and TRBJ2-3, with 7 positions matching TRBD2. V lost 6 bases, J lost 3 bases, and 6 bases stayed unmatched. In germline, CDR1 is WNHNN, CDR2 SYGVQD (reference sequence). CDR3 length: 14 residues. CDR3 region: CASSKRDSTDTQYF. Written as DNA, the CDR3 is TGCGCCAGCAGCAAGCGGGATAGTACAGATACGCAGTATTTT.